This TCR beta chain was sequenced for a study of CD8 T cells in ankylosing spondylitis. TCRdb recomputed calls from the 5' RACE reads with MiXCR, one row per CDR3 protein. The sample has 250,000 to 350,000 distinct CDR3 sequences; around 20% are singletons. Trimming pared 9 bases from V and 6 bases from J, leaving 18 bases between. Germline assignment: CDR1 MNHEY and CDR2 SMNVEV (reference sequence). This CDR3 comprises 13 residues. The gene calls are TRBV27 and TRBJ2-7; D might be TRBD2 (5 bases). This sequence was found in a male donor with ankylosing spondylitis or in good health (not recorded which). Material for sequencing was blood, either unsorted or a sorted T cell fraction (not recorded which). This chain's CDR3 is CASSGKKCSEQYV. CDR3 DNA sequence: TGTGCCAGTTCGGGAAAGAAATGCAGCGAGCAGTACGTC.